This TCR beta chain was identified in a study of blood T cell repertoires in COVID-19. V dropped 1 base and J dropped 4 bases, with 11 bases sitting between them. The CDR3 is made up of 14 amino acids. Germline V gene lookup returns CDR1 SGHKS and CDR2 YYEKEE (reference sequence). Here immunoSEQ multiplex PCR was the method, and the copy in TCRdb shows in-frame clones only, minus some. The sample has around 250,000 clones, over 75% seen once. This clonotype was obtained from a young man who had recovered from COVID-19. The sequenced material came from peripheral blood. The genes are TRBV5-5 and TRBJ1-1; D not resolved. The CDR3 loop is CASSLSAPSTEAFF. The DNA for the CDR3 is TGTGCCAGCAGCTTGTCGGCCCCTAGCACTGAAGCTTTCTTT.